This TCR beta chain was profiled in a study of cytomegalovirus exposure and HLA in healthy donors. Overall study findings and caveats: Researchers reported in a later analysis that common viral pathogens appeared linked to several top clusters. CMV antigen specificity was confirmed in vitro for a few CMV-associated chains.

About this clone itself: No antigen is known for it.

Vbeta (60) and Jbeta (13) primers were used in the PCR. Some clones are missing from TCRdb's copy, which holds only in-frame ones; the method was immunoSEQ multiplex PCR. This table holds under 250,000 clones, over 75% found once. CDR1 is MGHRA, CDR2 YSYEKL, per germline. The CDR3 sequence is 13 residues long. Trimming stripped 1 base from V and 4 bases from J, with 6 bases between. The chain combines TRBV4-1 with TRBJ2-3, with D perhaps matching TRBD1 (5 bases). Sequencing used PBMCs. This sequence was found in a human donor in good health. In DNA, the CDR3 is TGCGCCAGCAGCCAAGTGACAGCAGATACGCAGTATTTT. The encoded protein is CASSQVTADTQYF.